These 9 T cell receptor beta chains were sequenced from one sample in a study of read filtering for tumor transcriptome and immune sequencing (dated by TCRdb to the early 2020s). TCRdb names Illumina HiSeq 4000 as the instrument used. The Immunoverse kit was used to build TCR libraries from about 430 ng RNA, with molecular barcoded adaptors covering alpha/delta and beta/gamma chains. TCRdb reran the public reads through fastp at Q25 and MiXCR, keeping productive beta chains. Entries are consolidated by CDR3 protein sequence, retaining the most common genes and DNA. The sample includes around 38,000 distinct CDR3 sequences, with roughly 15% observed a single time. The ten top clones hold around 26% of the sample. The sample consisted of a population of CD138-negative cells sorted from bone marrow. Sample cell subset or site, as interpreted from the label and publication: bone marrow mononuclear cells depleted of CD138+ plasma/myeloma cells by negative magnetic selection. These receptors all stem from a donor at least 40 years old with multiple myeloma.

This clonotype was detected ten times or more. This chain connects TRBV20-1 to TRBJ1-5; maybe TRBD1 (6 bases). V lost 0 bases, J lost 6 bases, and 12 bases lay in between. The CDR3 covers 14 residues. Germline CDR1 reads DFQATT; CDR2 reads SNEGSKA (reference sequence). In DNA form, the CDR3 reads TGCAGTGCTAGAGATGGGGGGCGAGGTCAGCCCCAGCATTTT. Amino acid sequence: CSARDGGRGQPQHF.

The genes are TRBV20-1 and TRBJ2-7; TRBD2 aligns across 7 bases. V was pared by 6 bases and J by 2 bases, with 13 bases of the junction left unmatched. Germline lookup yields CDR1 DFQATT and CDR2 SNEGSKA (reference sequence). CDR3 length equals 15 residues. Here the CDR3 reads CSAPTGGSGTYEQYF. CDR3 sequence (DNA): TGCAGTGCCCCGACGGGCGGGAGTGGCACCTACGAGCAGTACTTC.

This clonotype was seen many times. The chain employs TRBV29-1 and TRBJ2-3, with TRBD2 matching over 9 bases. The CDR3 has 13 amino acids. The germline V gene encodes CDR1 SQVTM and CDR2 ANQGSEA. The junction had 3 bases not matched to a gene; V was cut back by 8 bases and J by 0 bases. The CDR3 DNA reads as TGCAGCCTCACTAGCGGGAGCACAGATACGCAGTATTTT. Translated, it gives CSLTSGSTDTQYF.

This clonotype was found many times. The gene calls are TRBV11-2 and TRBJ2-1; D is unclear. The CDR3 runs to 13 residues. Trimming removed 5 bases from V and 8 bases from J, with 13 bases in between. Germline V gives CDR1 SGHAT, CDR2 FQNNGV. The CDR3 bases are TGTGCCAGCAGCCAGTTCCCTAGGGATGAGCAGTTCTTC. Protein product: CASSQFPRDEQFF.

This clonotype was found many times. The CDR3 here is CASSQDPYGLNQPQHF. CDR3 bases: TGCGCCAGCAGCCAAGATCCTTACGGTCTCAATCAGCCCCAGCATTTT. V usage is TRBV4-3 and J usage is TRBJ1-5; D unclear. The CDR3 contains 16 residues. Germline V gene data show CDR1 as LGHNA and CDR2 as YSLEER. Deletions cut 0 bases from V and 3 bases from J, with 12 bases between.

This clonotype came up many times. One end of the junction is discordant with germline, which a read error may explain. The chain employs TRBV20-1 and TRBJ1-4, with D unclear. Germline V lookup: CDR1 DFQATT, CDR2 SNEGSKA (reference sequence). The CDR3 runs to 14 residues. The CDR3 DNA reads TGCAGTGCTAGAGATCCCAAGGCCGACGAAAAACCGTTTTTT. This sequence encodes CSARDPKADEKPFF.

This clonotype was seen repeatedly, ten times or more. The chain uses TRBV6-1 and TRBJ1-5, with 7 nucleotides matching TRBD1. With V trimmed by 8 bases and J by 7 bases, 17 bases remained unmatched. Germline V CDR1 and CDR2: MNHNS, SASEGT. This CDR3 is built from 16 residues. The CDR3: CASRPYTGAAGQPQHF. As DNA, the CDR3 is TGTGCCAGCCGACCATACACAGGGGCCGCAGGACAGCCCCAGCATTTT.

This clonotype was observed many times. The chain combines TRBV5-1 with TRBJ2-1, with TRBD1 matching over 8 bases. The V and J ends lost 4 bases and 5 bases, in that order; junction bases with no gene match: 5. This CDR3 region has 14 residues. CDR1 and CDR2 from the germline V gene are SGHRS and YFSETQ. This CDR3 is CASSQGQDHNEQFF. The CDR3 DNA follows: TGCGCCAGCAGCCAGGGACAGGATCACAATGAGCAGTTCTTC.

This clonotype appeared many times. V is TRBV7-2 and J is TRBJ1-1; the match to TRBD1 covers 9 bases. Germline lookup yields CDR1 SGHTA and CDR2 FQGNSA. The CDR3 consists of 15 residues. V was clipped by 3 bases and J by 2 bases; unmatched bases: 4. This chain's CDR3 is CASSLGTGSNTEAFF. The DNA of the CDR3 is TGTGCCAGCAGCTTGGGGACAGGGTCAAACACTGAAGCTTTCTTT. Using reference TRBV7-2 and TRBJ1-1 for the parts outside the CDR3, the full variable domain is GAGVSQSPSNKVTEKGKDVELRCDPISGHTALYWYRQSLGQGLEFLIYFQGNSAPDKSGLPSDRFSAERTGGSVSTLTIQRTQQEDSAVYLCASSLGTGSNTEAFFGQGTRLTVV.